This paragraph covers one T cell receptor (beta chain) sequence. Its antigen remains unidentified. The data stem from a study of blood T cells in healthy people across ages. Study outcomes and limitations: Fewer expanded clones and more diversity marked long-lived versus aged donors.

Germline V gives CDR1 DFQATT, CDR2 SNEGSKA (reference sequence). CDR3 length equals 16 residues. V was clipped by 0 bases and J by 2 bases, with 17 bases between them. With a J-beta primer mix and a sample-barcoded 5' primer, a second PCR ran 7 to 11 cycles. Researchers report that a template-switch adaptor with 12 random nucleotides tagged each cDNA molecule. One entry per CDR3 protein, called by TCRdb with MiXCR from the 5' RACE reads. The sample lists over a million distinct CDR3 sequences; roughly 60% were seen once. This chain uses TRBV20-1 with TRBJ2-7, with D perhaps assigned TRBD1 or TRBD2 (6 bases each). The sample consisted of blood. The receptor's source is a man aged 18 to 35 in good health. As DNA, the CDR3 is TGCAGTGCTAGAGATGGCGGCGGGGACATACCCTACGAGCAGTACTTC. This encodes CSARDGGGDIPYEQYF.